This passage covers 28 T cell receptor beta chains from one sample sequenced in a study of beta chain features in type 1 diabetes. What was sequenced were expressed TCRB transcripts, since all of the isolated RNA had been reverse transcribed. Using immunoSEQ multiplex PCR, the repertoire was profiled, and TCRdb retains in-frame clones only, with some absent. This table holds roughly 610,000 clones, 15% to 18% found once. Input material: naive CD4+ T cells from blood. These receptors were obtained from a man younger than 30 in good health.

This chain uses TRBV7-8 with TRBJ1-6; D remains unclear. Germline V gene sequence: CDR1 SGHVS, CDR2 FQNEAQ. The CDR3 spans 14 residues. Trimming took 2 bases from V and 10 from J, leaving 12 bases between them. CDR3 nucleotides: TGTGCCAGCAGCTTAATTTTGGAGAACTCACCCCTCCACTTT. This sequence encodes CASSLILENSPLHF.

In its sample, this clone was seen a few times. The chain is built from TRBV6-5 and TRBJ2-5; 8 nucleotides agree with TRBD2. This CDR3 is 16 amino acids long. The germline CDR1 and CDR2 sequences are MNHEY and SVGAGI. V shed 0 bases, J shed 5 bases, and the junction held 8 bases outside the gene matches. The CDR3 DNA sequence: TGTGCCAGCAGTTACTCGCTAGCGGGTTGGAGGGAGACCCAGTACTTC. It translates to CASSYSLAGWRETQYF.

This chain joins TRBV6-5 and TRBJ2-1; possible D gene TRBD2, 7 bases. Trimming pared 4 bases from V and 5 bases from J, leaving 12 bases between. CDR1 MNHEY and CDR2 SVGAGI come from the germline V gene. CDR3 length equals 14 residues. For the CDR3, the DNA is TGTGCCAGCAGTTGGCGGGGGCCCAACAATGAGCAGTTCTTC. It specifies CASSWRGPNNEQFF.

This clone was seen once. V gene TRBV28 combines with J gene TRBJ1-1; D remains ambiguous. Trimming shortened V by 2 bases and J by 1 base, and 8 bases separated the two germline ends. This CDR3 is 14 amino acids long. Germline V gene lookup returns CDR1 MDHEN and CDR2 SYDVKM. The DNA for the CDR3 is TGTGCCAGCAGTTTAGGTTCTGCGAACACTGAAGCTTTCTTT. Residues: CASSLGSANTEAFF.

The chain uses TRBV4-1 and TRBJ1-5; TRBD1 might be the D (5 bases). The CDR3 is made up of 14 amino acids. Between the trimmed V and J ends, which lost 4 bases and 2 bases, there was a span of 9 bases. Germline CDR1 reads MGHRA; CDR2 reads YSYEKL. The CDR3 sequence is CASSLPGRNQPQHF. The CDR3 DNA is TGCGCCAGCAGCCTGCCGGGGCGCAATCAGCCCCAGCATTTT.

The J gene is TRBJ2-7, the V gene TRBV29-1; maybe TRBD2 (5 bases). This CDR3 has 15 residues. Germline assignment: CDR1 SQVTM and CDR2 ANQGSEA. The chain's CDR3 is CGAVREPSSSYEQYF. CDR3 DNA: TGCGGCGCCGTACGGGAACCTTCCAGCTCCTACGAGCAGTACTTC.

This clone showed up just a few times. The chain employs TRBV6-5 and TRBJ2-7, with TRBD2 identical over 14 bases. This CDR3 is built from 15 residues. After removal of 2 bases from V and 7 bases from J, the junction contained 4 bases not matched to a gene. In germline, CDR1 is MNHEY, CDR2 SVGAGI. The chain's CDR3 is CASSYGLAGGGEQYF. CDR3 bases: TGTGCCAGCAGTTACGGACTAGCGGGAGGAGGAGAGCAGTACTTC.

The chain employs TRBV27 and TRBJ2-7; possibly TRBD1 for D (6 bases). Germline CDR1 is MNHEY and CDR2 is SMNVEV (reference sequence). Trimming took off 5 bases at V and 5 bases at J, with 10 bases between the two ends. This CDR3 spans 12 amino acids. CDR3 DNA: TGTGCCAGCAGTCCCCGGACAGACGAGCAGTACTTC. Encoded protein: CASSPRTDEQYF.

This rearrangement joins TRBV12-5 to TRBJ2-3, with no clear D. CDR1 and CDR2 (germline): LGHNT, FRNRAP. This CDR3 contains 12 residues. Trimming shortened V by 0 bases and J by 6 bases, and 4 bases separated the two germline ends. In nucleotides, the CDR3 is TGTGCTAGTGGTTTGGTTCCGGATACGCAGTATTTT. Protein product: CASGLVPDTQYF.

This clone was observed a few times. Other DNA sequences in the same sample also yield this CDR3. V usage is TRBV4-3 and J usage is TRBJ1-1; possible D gene TRBD1, 5 bases. The CDR3 has 12 residues. Germline loops: CDR1 LGHNA, CDR2 YSLEER. The V end lost 4 bases, the J end lost 5 bases, and 8 bases lay between the germline ends. The CDR3 nucleotides read TGCGCCAGCAGCCGAGGGGATACTGAAGCTTTCTTT. This encodes CASSRGDTEAFF.

This clone occurred many times. This chain joins TRBV10-3 and TRBJ2-1; 7 bases match TRBD1. J was trimmed by 7 bases and V by 7 bases; bases with no gene match: 7. The germline V gene encodes CDR1 ENHRY and CDR2 SYGVKD. CDR3 length: 13 amino acids. The CDR3 region has the DNA TGTGCCATCACCCTGGGACAGACAAATGAGCAGTTCTTC. Translation: CAITLGQTNEQFF.

The chain employs TRBV12-5 and TRBJ1-2; 10 bases line up with TRBD1. The germline V gene has CDR1 LGHNT and CDR2 FRNRAP. The CDR3 covers 15 residues. J was trimmed by 3 bases and V by 7 bases; bases with no gene match: 8. The CDR3 region is CASVVAGQGYYGYTF. The CDR3 nucleotides are TGTGCTAGTGTGGTAGCGGGACAGGGGTACTATGGCTACACCTTC. The full variable domain, completed using reference TRBV12-5 and TRBJ1-2, is DARVTQTPRHKVTEMGQEVTMRCQPILGHNTVFWYRQTMMQGLELLAYFRNRAPLDDSGMPKDRFSAEMPDATLATLKIQPSEPRDSAVYFCASVVAGQGYYGYTFGSGTRLTVV.

This clone has more than one count but fewer than ten. This rearrangement joins TRBV28 to TRBJ1-5; TRBD1 might be the D (6 bases). V was trimmed by 8 bases and J by 2 bases, leaving 16 bases between them. The CDR3 consists of 15 residues. Germline lookup yields CDR1 MDHEN and CDR2 SYDVKM. CDR3 DNA sequence: TGTGCCAGCTTGAAAGGGCAGGGGCGCAATCAGCCCCAGCATTTT. It is translated as CASLKGQGRNQPQHF.

The rearrangement joins TRBV28 to TRBJ1-5; TRBD1 aligns across 7 bases. The CDR3 extends over 15 amino acids. Germline V CDR1 and CDR2: MDHEN, SYDVKM. Trimming at V came to 4 bases and at J to 5 bases, leaving 8 bases not matched to a gene. The CDR3 reads CASSSLGQGDQPQHF. CDR3 nucleotide sequence: TGTGCCAGCAGTTCTCTGGGGCAGGGGGATCAGCCCCAGCATTTT.

The chain combines TRBV7-9 with TRBJ2-7; D unresolved. This CDR3 contains 11 residues. V gave up 6 bases and J gave up 6 bases, with 9 bases separating them. The germline V gene encodes CDR1 SEHNR and CDR2 FQNEAQ (reference sequence). The DNA of the CDR3 is TGTGCCAGCAGATCGGTTGGCGAGCAGTACTTC. Translating it yields CASRSVGEQYF.

The J gene is TRBJ1-1, the V gene TRBV7-3; possible D gene TRBD1, 6 bases. V was pared by 5 bases and J by 0 bases, with 10 bases between. The CDR3 length is 14 residues. The V gene's germline CDR1 is SGHTA and CDR2 FQGTGA. This CDR3 reads CASSPGALNTEAFF. CDR3 sequence (DNA): TGTGCCAGCAGCCCAGGGGCATTGAACACTGAAGCTTTCTTT.

The rearrangement links TRBV19 to TRBJ2-4, with a tentative D call TRBD1 (6 bases). V was cut by 1 base and J by 4 bases, with 8 bases left in between. CDR3 length: 14 amino acids. In germline, CDR1 is LNHDA, CDR2 SQIVND (reference sequence). As DNA, the CDR3 is TGTGCCAGTAGTATAGGGACAGATAAAAACATTCAGTACTTC. Its protein product is CASSIGTDKNIQYF.

Points on this clone: This CDR3 is also generated by other DNA sequences in the sample. The J gene is TRBJ1-5, the V gene TRBV2, with 8 bases matching TRBD1. V shed 5 bases, J shed 4 bases, and the junction held 4 bases outside the gene matches. The CDR3 is 14 residues long. CDR1 and CDR2 (germline): SNHLY, FYNNEI. This CDR3 is CASSLQGGNQPQHF. As DNA, the CDR3 is TGTGCCAGCAGTTTACAGGGGGGAAATCAGCCCCAGCATTTT.

This clone came up many times. J is TRBJ2-1 and V is TRBV10-3; 14 bases align to TRBD2. With 4 bases clipped from V and 5 bases from J, the junction kept 4 bases outside the gene matches. The CDR3 contains 16 residues. Germline CDR1 ENHRY, CDR2 SYGVKD. CDR3: CAISGGLAGGNNEQFF. CDR3 nucleotides: TGTGCCATCAGTGGCGGACTAGCGGGAGGAAACAATGAGCAGTTCTTC.

This clone showed up just a few times. This rearrangement joins TRBV5-4 to TRBJ2-2; D perhaps matches TRBD2 (6 bases). The V end lost 4 bases, the J end lost 5 bases, and 15 bases lay between the germline ends. Germline V CDR1 and CDR2: SGHNT, YYREEE (reference sequence). The CDR3 contains 15 residues. The DNA of the CDR3 is TGTGCCAGCAGCCCCAAAGCGGGTGTGACCGGGGAGCTGTTTTTT. This encodes CASSPKAGVTGELFF.

V gene TRBV28 combines with J gene TRBJ1-2; D is uncertain. This CDR3 contains 15 residues. Germline-derived CDR1 and CDR2 are MDHEN and SYDVKM. Trimming took 5 bases from V and 3 from J, leaving 16 bases between them. The CDR3 is CASSLLTGRDYGYTF. The CDR3 region has the DNA TGTGCCAGCAGTCTACTGACCGGGAGGGACTATGGCTACACCTTC.

The chain combines TRBV7-6 with TRBJ1-5; D uncertain. CDR3 size: 15 residues. Germline V CDR1 and CDR2: SGHVS, FNYEAQ. Trimming removed 2 bases at V and 0 bases at J, with 8 bases between. CDR3 sequence reads: CASSLYVSSNQPQHF. Here the CDR3 DNA reads TGTGCCAGCAGCTTATATGTCAGTAGCAATCAGCCCCAGCATTTT. Complete variable domain (other parts from reference TRBV7-6 and TRBJ1-5): GAGVSQSPRYKVTKRGQDVALRCDPISGHVSLYWYRQALGQGPEFLTYFNYEAQQDKSGLPNDRFSAERPEGSISTLTIQRTEQRDSAMYRCASSLYVSSNQPQHFGDGTRLSIL.

The V gene is TRBV30, the J gene TRBJ1-2; D not certain. Germline lookup yields CDR1 GTSNPN and CDR2 SVGIG (reference sequence). The CDR3 is 11 residues long. V dropped 0 bases and J dropped 5 bases, with 4 bases sitting between them. In nucleotides, the CDR3 is TGTGCCTGGAGTGTTCAGTATGGCTACACCTTC. Its protein is CAWSVQYGYTF. The whole variable domain, filled in from reference TRBV30 and TRBJ1-2, reads SQTIHQWPATLVQPVGSPLSLECTVEGTSNPNLYWYRQAAGRGLQLLFYSVGIGQISSEVPQNLSASRPQDRQFILSSKKLLLSDSGFYLCAWSVQYGYTFGSGTRLTVV.

V and J are TRBV4-1 and TRBJ1-2; D is perhaps TRBD1 (6 bases). V was trimmed by 1 base and J by 4 bases, leaving 13 bases between them. The CDR3 covers 15 residues. CDR1 is MGHRA, CDR2 YSYEKL, per germline. The CDR3 sequence: CASSQGLQGSYGYTF. The DNA of the CDR3 is TGCGCCAGCAGCCAAGGTTTGCAGGGGAGCTATGGCTACACCTTC.

With regard to this clone: A far larger clone differs by one base, so this is likely a read error. The same CDR3 is also encoded by other DNA sequences in this sample. The chain carries TRBV18 and TRBJ2-5; D is unresolved. Looked up from germline, CDR1 is KGHSH and CDR2 is LQKENI. V was shortened by 3 bases and J by 5 bases, with 4 bases between the two germline ends. CDR3 length: 11 amino acids. The CDR3 region has the DNA TGTGCCAGCTCACCCCAGGAGACCCAGTACTTC. This codes for CASSPQETQYF.

The chain is built from TRBV18 and TRBJ1-2; D ambiguous. V was pared by 6 bases and J by 5 bases, with 13 bases between. This CDR3 contains 13 residues. CDR1 is KGHSH and CDR2 is LQKENI in the germline V gene. The CDR3 region has the DNA TGTGCCAGCTCCCAGGACGCCTCATATGGCTACACCTTC. The encoded protein is CASSQDASYGYTF.

V and J are TRBV19 and TRBJ2-7; 8 positions match TRBD1. Germline V CDR1 and CDR2: LNHDA, SQIVND (reference sequence). J lost 3 bases, V lost 4 bases, and 8 bases had no gene match. The CDR3 runs to 15 residues. The CDR3 DNA reads TGTGCCAGTAGTACCTCCGGGACAGGAGGCTACGAGCAGTACTTC. It yields the protein CASSTSGTGGYEQYF.

This clone was seen more than once but under ten times. The J gene is TRBJ2-3, the V gene TRBV25-1; possibly TRBD2 for D (7 bases). CDR1 and CDR2 (germline): MGHDK, SYGVNS. The CDR3 extends over 14 amino acids. The V and J ends lost 10 bases and 5 bases respectively, with 19 bases between them. CDR3 in DNA: TGTGCCACCGGGGGGCATACTTTTATAGATACGCAGTATTTT. Protein: CATGGHTFIDTQYF.